This T cell receptor beta chain emerged from a study of T cells in Graves' hyperthyroidism and ophthalmopathy. The CDR3 regions of TCR beta were amplified from RNA transcripts. Using the HTBI primer set, a first-round RT-PCR was run on the TCR CDR3. A single record per CDR3 protein comes from TCRdb applying MiXCR to the multiplex PCR reads. Among 450,000 to 600,000 distinct CDR3 sequences listed, 14% were seen once. V was pared by 3 bases and J by 4 bases, with 15 bases between. The CDR3 length is 15 residues. CDR1 and CDR2 (germline): LGHDT, YNNKEL (reference sequence). The sample holds many counts of this clonotype. Its antigen remains unidentified. Study conclusions and caveats: Stable hyperthyroidism was told apart from ophthalmopathy by a model built on 13 V-J features.

The source is a woman in her thirties or forties with Graves' hyperthyroidism. Sequenced sample: blood. This sequence joins TRBV3-1 and TRBJ2-5; D gene unclear. CDR3: CASSQRSAVGETQYF. The CDR3 nucleotides are TGTGCCAGCAGCCAGAGGTCGGCGGTGGGAGAGACCCAGTACTTC.